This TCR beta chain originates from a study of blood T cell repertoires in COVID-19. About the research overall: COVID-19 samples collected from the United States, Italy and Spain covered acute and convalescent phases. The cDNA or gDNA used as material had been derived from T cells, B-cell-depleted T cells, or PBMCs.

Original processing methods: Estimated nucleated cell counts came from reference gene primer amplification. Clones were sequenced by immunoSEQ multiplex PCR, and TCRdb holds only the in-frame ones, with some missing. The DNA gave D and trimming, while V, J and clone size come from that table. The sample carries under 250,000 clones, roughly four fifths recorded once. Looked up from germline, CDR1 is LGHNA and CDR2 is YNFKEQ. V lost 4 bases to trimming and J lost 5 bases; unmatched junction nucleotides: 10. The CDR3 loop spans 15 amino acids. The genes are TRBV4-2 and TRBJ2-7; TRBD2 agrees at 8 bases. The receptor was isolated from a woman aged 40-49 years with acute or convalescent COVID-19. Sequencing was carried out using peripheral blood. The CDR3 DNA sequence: TGTGCCAGCAGCCGAGGGGTAGCGGGATACGACGAGCAGTACTTC. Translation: CASSRGVAGYDEQYF.